These T cell receptor beta chains were read from a single sample in a study of T-cell reconstitution after alpha-beta-depleted transplantation in children. TCRdb passed the PCR reads through MiXCR, listing each CDR3 protein once. The sample consists of about 610,000 distinct CDR3 sequences, 25% to 30% of them appearing once. The source material was PBMCs, sampled before TCRalphabeta/CD19-depleted stem cell transplant. These receptors originate from a boy in the first two years of life with Wiskott-Aldrich syndrome, due to receive a stem cell transplant. CDR3s include the opening cysteine and the closing phenylalanine or tryptophan. D genes are given only for firm matches. Where a row states a size, it is once, few, many or the class of an expanded clone; other rows omit it.

V gene,D gene,J gene,clone size,CDR3 protein
TRBV21-1,NA,TRBJ1-1,NA,CASFKLGQGNTEAFF
TRBV5-1,TRBD2,TRBJ2-7,few,CASSKALSGGPTYEQYF
TRBV5-4,NA,TRBJ2-5,NA,CASSLYGAGRETQYF
TRBV12-3/TRBV12-4,TRBD2,TRBJ2-1,few,CASSFSTGGRNEQFF
TRBV10-3,TRBD1,TRBJ2-5,many,CAISQGTVGETQYF
TRBV30,NA,TRBJ2-2,few,CAWSTGNTGELFF
TRBV2,TRBD2,TRBJ2-3,few,CASDGGGGTDTQYF
TRBV3-1,NA,TRBJ2-3,NA,CASSQARPTDTQYF
TRBV20-1,TRBD2,TRBJ2-1,few,CSALKPGLAKSYNEQFF
TRBV9,TRBD1,TRBJ2-6,few,CASSPSGTGGTGANVLTF
TRBV20-1,NA,TRBJ2-1,few,CSAREPRSSYNEQFF
TRBV10-3,TRBD1,TRBJ2-3,few,CAISEGTGGTDTQYF
TRBV7-2,NA,TRBJ2-4,NA,CASSFAGQDIQYF
TRBV7-9,NA,TRBJ1-5,few,CASSSEGDSSNQPQHF
TRBV5-1,TRBD2,TRBJ2-1,few,CASSLAGTTHNEQFF
TRBV2,TRBD2,TRBJ2-1,NA,CASKGTSVYNEQFF
TRBV5-1,NA,TRBJ2-7,NA,CASSIGGTSSYEQYF
TRBV29-1,NA,TRBJ1-2,NA,CSVETWGQRYGYTF
TRBV20-1,TRBD1,TRBJ2-3,NA,CSAREPARGTDTQYF
TRBV24-1,TRBD2,TRBJ2-1,NA,CATSEAGVGNEQFF
TRBV5-1,TRBD1,TRBJ2-5,NA,CASSLATGGEETQYF
TRBV11-3,NA,TRBJ1-1,few,CASSKRRGQEAFF
TRBV5-1,NA,TRBJ1-1,NA,CASSPVGGNTEAFF
TRBV4-2,NA,TRBJ2-5,NA,CASSQEVPPWETQYF
TRBV7-8,NA,TRBJ2-7,once,CASSPGMGTPSYEQYF
TRBV4-1,NA,TRBJ1-5,few,CASSQWGTGQPQHF
TRBV5-6,TRBD1,TRBJ2-5,NA,CASSETGQSAGAQYF
TRBV7-3,TRBD2,TRBJ2-1,few,CASSLKAGGFNEQFF
TRBV12-3/TRBV12-4,NA,TRBJ2-1,NA,CASSSYRETLGYEQFF
TRBV15,NA,TRBJ2-1,NA,CATSRGSPHEQFF
TRBV20-1,NA,TRBJ2-1,NA,CSARDRSVKSYEQFF
TRBV5-5,TRBD1,TRBJ2-3,few,CASFGTGTDTQYF
TRBV6-1,NA,TRBJ1-6,few,CASSNTGRNNSPLHF
TRBV20-1,TRBD1,TRBJ2-3,few,CSAITGGYTDTQYF
TRBV24-1,NA,TRBJ2-2,NA,CATSDWAKSGTGELFF
TRBV5-1,TRBD1,TRBJ1-2,NA,CASSSRQGRYGYTF
TRBV12-3/TRBV12-4,TRBD1,TRBJ2-1,few,CASSLIDRGVYNEQFF
TRBV10-3,TRBD1,TRBJ1-5,NA,CAVSRDRDNQPQHF
TRBV2,NA,TRBJ2-1,NA,CASSERGVGEQFF
TRBV12-3/TRBV12-4,TRBD1,TRBJ2-5,NA,CASSWTGLAETQYF
TRBV12-3/TRBV12-4,NA,TRBJ2-2,few,CASSLMGRELFF
TRBV19,TRBD1,TRBJ1-2,few,CATRDRRPYGYTF
TRBV24-1,TRBD1,TRBJ2-3,few,CATSDQGQGYTDTQYF
TRBV2,NA,TRBJ1-6,NA,CASSVRGNNSPLHF
TRBV7-6,TRBD1,TRBJ2-7,few,CASSLARNGQGDCGRKVYRRYF
TRBV24-1,NA,TRBJ2-5,few,CATSVIGEETQYF
TRBV4-2,TRBD1,TRBJ1-4,few,CASSQEGQGKEKLFF
TRBV20-1,TRBD1,TRBJ1-1,NA,CSARQGAIINTEAFF
TRBV11-2,TRBD1,TRBJ1-5,NA,CASSWTGINQPQHF
TRBV28,TRBD2,TRBJ2-1,NA,CASSLRAGVGNDEQFF